Following are 11 T cell receptor beta chains from one sample sequenced in a study of metastatic and nonmetastatic thyroid tumors. Using MiXCR, TCRdb re-called clones from the PCR reads. The sample gives 30,000 to 50,000 clones, about 20% of which show up once; roughly 15% is in the top ten. Thyroid surgery took place with no prior treatment in any patient. Material for sequencing was tumor tissue. The source is a female donor with papillary thyroid cancer or a benign thyroid nodule (not recorded which). Some clones in this sample may be carry-over from other donors' samples.

This clone was recorded at least ten times. V is TRBV7-2 and J is TRBJ1-4; tentative D call: TRBD1 (6 bases). The CDR3 is made up of 16 amino acids. With 9 bases removed from V and 0 bases from J, the gap between germline ends came to 17 bases. Germline V gives CDR1 SGHTA, CDR2 FQGNSA. Here the CDR3 DNA reads TGTGCCAGATCCCTACTAGGGGGGGCAACTAATGAAAAACTGTTTTTT. This translates into CARSLLGGATNEKLFF.

This clone was seen ten or more times. The chain combines TRBV19 with TRBJ1-4; 7 positions agree with TRBD1. The V gene end was trimmed by 4 bases and the J gene end by 4 bases; junction bases not matched to a gene: 6. Germline loops: CDR1 LNHDA, CDR2 SQIVND (reference sequence). The CDR3 runs to 15 residues. CDR3 region: CASSTRDSYNEKLFF. CDR3 bases: TGTGCCAGTAGTACACGGGACAGCTATAATGAAAAACTGTTTTTT.

This clone qualifies as medium-sized. V is TRBV7-9 and J is TRBJ1-2; D is uncertain. This CDR3 is built from 12 residues. Between the trimmed V and J ends, which lost 4 bases and 8 bases, there was a span of 11 bases. The germline V gene has CDR1 SEHNR and CDR2 FQNEAQ (reference sequence). The CDR3 region has the DNA TGTGCCAGCAGCTACGATTCGGGCGGCTACACCTTC. Its protein product is CASSYDSGGYTF.

This rearrangement joins TRBV10-2 to TRBJ2-3; the D gene is possibly TRBD2 (6 bases). The CDR3 covers 14 residues. Deletions cut 5 bases from V and 5 bases from J, with 14 bases between. Germline V gene sequence: CDR1 WSHSY, CDR2 SAAADI. The CDR3 nucleotides read TGCGCCAGCAGTTATCAACCGGGGGTAGATACGCAGTATTTT. Translating it yields CASSYQPGVDTQYF.

This clone was observed at least ten times. This sequence joins TRBV15 and TRBJ1-5, with D unclear. Trimming left V 0 bases short and J 3 bases short, with 6 bases between. This CDR3 is 14 amino acids long. The germline V gene encodes CDR1 LNHNV and CDR2 YYDKDF (reference sequence). CDR3 coding DNA: TGTGCCACCAGCAGAGAGGGTTTCAATCAGCCCCAGCATTTT. Protein product: CATSREGFNQPQHF.

A word on this clone: A junction boundary mismatches the germline segment, possibly from a read error. The chain combines TRBV7-2 with TRBJ2-1; D gene uncertain. Germline CDR1 is SGHTA and CDR2 is FQGNSA. The CDR3 is 12 residues long. Here the CDR3 reads CASILGRVEQFF. CDR3 bases: TGTGCCAGCATCTTAGGAAGAGTCGAGCAGTTCTTC.

This clone was counted a single time. Just one base apart from a much larger clone, this may be a read error. The V call is TRBV5-4, the J call TRBJ2-2; D call uncertain. The CDR3 length is 15 residues. The germline gives CDR1 SGHNT, CDR2 YYREEE (reference sequence). V was clipped by 0 bases and J by 3 bases, with 9 bases between them. This CDR3 reads CASSLGHGDTGELFF. The CDR3 bases are TGTGCCAGCAGCTTGGGGCATGGGGACACCGGGGAGCTGTTTTTT.

At least ten counts were recorded for this clone. The genes are TRBV12-3 or TRBV12-4 and TRBJ1-1; D is possibly TRBD1 (6 bases). V lost 2 bases to trimming and J lost 6 bases, with 13 bases between them. The CDR3 is 14 residues long. The CDR3, as DNA: TGTGCCAGCAGTTTATTGGGGGGCGCGGCTGAAGCTTTCTTT. It specifies CASSLLGGAAEAFF.

For the CDR3, the DNA is TGTGCCAGCAGCTTAGGGGGTGGCCGGGCTGGCTGTGAGCAGTTCTTC. Translating it yields CASSLGGGRAGCEQFF. The chain carries TRBV11-1 and TRBJ2-1; no clear D gene. CDR1 and CDR2 (germline): SGHAT, FQDESV (reference sequence). The CDR3 extends over 16 amino acids. The ends were cut back, 1 base at V and 9 bases at J, with 19 bases in the middle.

This clone was seen at least ten times. J is TRBJ2-1 and V is TRBV30; no clear D. CDR3 length: 12 residues. V lost 0 bases, J lost 5 bases, and 5 bases lay in between. CDR1 and CDR2 from the germline V gene are GTSNPN and SVGIG (reference sequence). This CDR3 is CAWSVANNEQFF. In DNA form, the CDR3 reads TGTGCCTGGAGTGTAGCTAACAATGAGCAGTTCTTC.

This clone showed up many times. The chain recombines TRBV20-1 with TRBJ1-4; unclear D gene. CDR1 and CDR2 from the germline V gene are DFQATT and SNEGSKA (reference sequence). Deletions cut 6 bases from V and 0 bases from J, with 11 bases between. The CDR3 runs 14 residues. CDR3 sequence reads: CSAPSGPTNEKLFF. The CDR3 nucleotides read TGCAGTGCCCCATCTGGACCAACTAATGAAAAACTGTTTTTT.